Described below is a single TCR beta chain sequence and its context. The data were taken from a study of cytomegalovirus exposure and HLA in healthy donors. CDR3 length: 15 amino acids. CDR1 SEHNR and CDR2 FQNEAQ come from the germline V gene (reference sequence). V lost 4 bases, J lost 5 bases, and 14 bases lay in between. PCR amplification relied on 60 Vbeta primers (plus 13 Jbeta primers). The repertoire was sequenced with immunoSEQ multiplex PCR; TCRdb's copy has only in-frame clones and lacks some. The specimen's table records about 67,000 clones. The sequence was obtained from a man aged 30 to 45 in good health and CMV-seropositive. The chain uses TRBV7-9 and TRBJ2-2; a weak D match, TRBD2 (6 bases). The sequenced sample consisted of PBMCs. The CDR3 DNA is TGTGCCAGCAGCTCCGGGGGACCCATGACCGGGGAGCTGTTTTTT. Its translation: CASSSGGPMTGELFF.